These T cell receptor beta chains were read from a single sample in a study of Graves' ophthalmopathy and Graves' hyperthyroidism. Via MiXCR, TCRdb re-called the multiplex PCR reads, giving one row per CDR3 protein. The repertoire consists of more than 150,000 distinct CDR3 sequences, with less than 45% occurring once and the leading ten covering under 6.5%. The specimen sequenced was peripheral blood. These receptors came from a woman aged 40-49 years with Graves' ophthalmopathy. CDR3s include the opening cysteine and the closing phenylalanine or tryptophan. The D gene is left open where the match is weak. Clone size appears in some rows only: once, few, many, or a class for an expanded clone.

d_gene,v_gene,j_gene,abundance,CDR3aa,CDR3nt
NA,TRBV5-1,TRBJ2-5,many,CASSYGIRETQYF,TGCGCCAGCAGCTATGGGATTCGCGAGACCCAGTACTTC
NA,TRBV19,TRBJ1-5,few,CASSETRNQPQHF,TGTGCCAGTAGCGAGACGCGTAATCAGCCCCAGCATTTT
NA,TRBV11-2,TRBJ2-5,many,CASSLVLGLAQTQYF,TGTGCCAGCAGCTTAGTTCTGGGTTTGGCGCAGACCCAGTACTTC
NA,TRBV11-2,TRBJ2-7,many,CASSEPGSYEQYF,TGTGCCAGCAGCGAGCCCGGTTCCTACGAGCAGTACTTC
NA,TRBV28,TRBJ1-1,NA,CASSLDPKSVNTEAFF,TGTGCCAGCAGTTTAGACCCCAAGAGCGTGAACACTGAAGCTTTCTTT
TRBD1,TRBV6-1,TRBJ2-7,many,CASSKQGRGYEQYF,TGTGCCAGCAGTAAACAGGGGAGAGGGTACGAGCAGTACTTC
TRBD1,TRBV11-2,TRBJ1-5,many,CASSLAGTGVQPQHF,TGTGCCAGCAGCCTAGCGGGGACAGGGGTTCAGCCCCAGCATTTT
NA,TRBV28,TRBJ1-6,NA,CASKPTVYNSPLHF,TGTGCCAGCAAACCGACGGTCTATAATTCACCCCTCCACTTT
NA,TRBV6-5,TRBJ1-1,many,CAGTQSLNTEAFF,TGTGCCGGCACACAGAGCTTGAACACTGAAGCTTTCTTT
NA,TRBV28,TRBJ2-7,many,CASSLLGQTAGEQYF,TGTGCCAGCAGTCTCTTGGGACAGACGGCGGGGGAGCAGTACTTC
TRBD1,TRBV5-1,TRBJ2-7,many,CASSSGTGLYEQYF,TGCGCCAGCAGCTCCGGGACAGGGCTCTACGAGCAGTACTTC
NA,TRBV11-3,TRBJ1-1,NA,CASSLLMETEAFF,TGTGCCAGCAGCTTATTGATGGAGACTGAAGCTTTCTTT
TRBD1,TRBV7-9,TRBJ1-2,many,CASSLKGQGLYSGYTF,TGTGCCAGCAGCTTAAAAGGACAGGGGTTGTACAGCGGCTACACCTTC
NA,TRBV10-1,TRBJ2-5,NA,CASSGTEETQYF,TGCGCCAGCAGTGGGACAGAAGAGACCCAGTACTTC
NA,TRBV6-5,TRBJ2-7,NA,CASSYSGADGQYF,TGTGCCAGCAGTTACTCAGGGGCCGACGGGCAGTACTTC
TRBD1,TRBV2,TRBJ2-5,NA,CASYDRDRRETQYF,TGTGCCAGCTACGACAGGGATAGGAGAGAGACCCAGTACTTC
NA,TRBV5-1,TRBJ2-7,NA,CASSHRYRPGEPHEQYF,TGCGCCAGCAGCCACAGATATCGGCCAGGGGAACCCCACGAGCAGTACTTC
NA,TRBV7-2,TRBJ1-2,many,CATQVRPLYNYGYTF,TGTGCCACCCAGGTTCGTCCCCTCTATAACTATGGCTACACCTTC
NA,TRBV24-1,TRBJ1-5,many,CATSAGGNQPQHF,TGTGCCACCAGTGCGGGAGGCAATCAGCCCCAGCATTTT
TRBD1,TRBV11-2,TRBJ1-6,many,CASTLTGQGGSPLHF,TGTGCCAGCACCCTTACGGGACAGGGGGGTTCACCCCTCCACTTT
NA,TRBV6-1,TRBJ2-7,NA,CATRADTTYEQYF,TGTGCCACCCGAGCGGATACTACCTACGAGCAGTACTTC
TRBD2,TRBV7-6,TRBJ2-2,many,CASSFGGRADTGELFF,TGTGCCAGCAGCTTCGGCGGGAGGGCCGACACCGGGGAGCTGTTTTTT
NA,TRBV27,TRBJ1-5,many,CASSLLASPSGGQPQHF,TGTGCCAGCAGTTTATTAGCGTCCCCGTCGGGAGGTCAGCCCCAGCATTTT
TRBD2,TRBV4-2,TRBJ2-6,many,CASSHGTSSGANVLTF,TGTGCCAGCAGCCATGGGACTAGCTCTGGGGCCAACGTCCTGACTTTC
TRBD1,TRBV6-1,TRBJ2-7,once,CASSERDRGFYEQYF,TGTGCCAGCAGTGAAAGAGACAGGGGCTTCTACGAGCAGTACTTC
TRBD1,TRBV12-3/TRBV12-4,TRBJ1-2,medium-sized,CASTNLQGMVKEDYGYTF,TGTGCCAGCACCAACCTACAGGGGATGGTGAAGGAGGACTATGGCTACACCTTC
NA,TRBV6-2/TRBV6-3,TRBJ2-5,NA,CASTSLGDRRQETQYF,TGTGCCAGCACCTCTTTGGGTGACAGGCGCCAAGAGACCCAGTACTTC
NA,TRBV3-1,TRBJ1-1,many,CASRLQDHTEAFF,TGTGCCAGCAGGTTACAGGACCACACTGAAGCTTTCTTT
NA,TRBV7-8,TRBJ2-7,many,CASKGTIEQGQYF,TGTGCCAGCAAAGGGACAATAGAGCAGGGACAGTACTTC
TRBD1,TRBV20-1,TRBJ1-6,many,CSALPPLTGSSPLHF,TGCAGTGCTCTCCCGCCGTTGACAGGGAGTTCACCCCTCCACTTT
TRBD1,TRBV6-6,TRBJ1-1,many,CASRRQGPTGVNTEAFF,TGTGCCAGCAGGAGACAGGGTCCGACTGGCGTTAACACTGAAGCTTTCTTT
TRBD2,TRBV27,TRBJ2-7,NA,CASSLAGEEQYF,TGTGCCAGCAGTTTAGCGGGGGAAGAGCAGTACTTC
TRBD2,TRBV20-1,TRBJ2-5,many,CSALTSGQETQYF,TGCAGTGCCCTAACTAGCGGACAAGAGACCCAGTACTTC
TRBD1,TRBV12-3/TRBV12-4,TRBJ1-1,once,CASSLATGTEAFF,TGTGCCAGCAGTTTAGCGACAGGGACTGAAGCTTTCTTT
TRBD1,TRBV10-3,TRBJ1-2,many,CALGQNYGYTF,TGTGCCTTGGGACAGAACTATGGCTACACCTTC
NA,TRBV19,TRBJ2-7,few,CASSRGTAIYEQYF,TGTGCCAGTAGTCGGGGGACCGCCATCTACGAGCAGTACTTC
NA,TRBV7-9,TRBJ1-6,many,CASSWGGNSPLHF,TGTGCCAGCAGCTGGGGCGGGAATTCACCCCTCCACTTT
NA,TRBV12-3/TRBV12-4,TRBJ1-6,few,CASSLGTGQRGSPLHF,TGTGCCAGCAGTTTGGGCACAGGGCAGCGGGGTTCACCCCTCCACTTT
NA,TRBV6-1,TRBJ1-5,NA,CASIQDQGGQPQHF,TGTGCCAGCATTCAGGACCAGGGTGGACAGCCCCAGCATTTT
NA,TRBV6-2/TRBV6-3,TRBJ1-2,NA,CASSSVHRTPGYGYTF,TGTGCCAGCAGTTCAGTCCATAGGACGCCCGGCTATGGCTACACCTTC
NA,TRBV6-2/TRBV6-3,TRBJ1-5,medium-sized,CASSYGQGFAERQPQHF,TGTGCCAGCAGTTACGGGCAGGGTTTCGCTGAACGTCAGCCCCAGCATTTT
TRBD2,TRBV6-1,TRBJ2-7,once,CASRPPIRGGREQYF,TGTGCCAGCAGACCCCCGATCCGGGGGGGACGCGAGCAGTACTTC
NA,TRBV11-2,TRBJ1-6,many,CASSFGPGGNSPLHF,NA
NA,TRBV29-1,TRBJ2-3,many,CSVEEGGKRTDTQYF,TGCAGCGTTGAAGAGGGGGGCAAGAGGACAGATACGCAGTATTTT
NA,TRBV2,TRBJ1-1,NA,CASSERGRTNTEAFF,TGTGCCAGCAGTGAAAGGGGCCGCACGAACACTGAAGCTTTCTTT
TRBD1,TRBV30,TRBJ1-2,NA,CAWSPQGAGGYTF,TGTGCCTGGAGCCCCCAGGGGGCCGGCGGCTACACCTTC
NA,TRBV12-5,TRBJ1-5,NA,CASGFRDSNQPQHF,TGTGCTAGTGGTTTCAGGGATAGCAATCAGCCCCAGCATTTT
NA,TRBV7-8,TRBJ1-1,many,CASSSLAAEEAFF,TGTGCCAGCAGCTCCCTAGCGGCCGAAGAAGCTTTCTTT
NA,TRBV5-1,TRBJ1-1,NA,CASSSGPGTEAFF,TGCGCCAGCAGCTCCGGGCCGGGCACTGAAGCTTTCTTT
NA,TRBV30,TRBJ1-1,NA,CAWSLRSTEAFF,TGTGCCTGGAGTCTTCGGTCCACTGAAGCTTTCTTT
NA,TRBV12-3/TRBV12-4,TRBJ2-5,NA,CASSFGIFSQETQYF,TGTGCCAGCAGTTTCGGGATTTTTAGCCAAGAGACCCAGTACTTC
TRBD1,TRBV28,TRBJ1-2,NA,CASSQDTGGGYGYTF,TGTGCCAGCAGTCAGGATACAGGGGGCGGTTATGGCTACACCTTC